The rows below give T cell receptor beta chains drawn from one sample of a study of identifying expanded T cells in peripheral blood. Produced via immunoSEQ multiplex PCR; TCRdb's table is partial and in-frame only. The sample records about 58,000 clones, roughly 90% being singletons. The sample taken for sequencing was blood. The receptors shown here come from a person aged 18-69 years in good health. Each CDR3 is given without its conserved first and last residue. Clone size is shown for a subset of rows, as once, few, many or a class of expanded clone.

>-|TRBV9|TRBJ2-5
ASSQGTVQETQY
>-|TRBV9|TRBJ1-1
ASSLRQGDTEAF
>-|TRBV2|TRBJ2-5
ASSENDGGETQY
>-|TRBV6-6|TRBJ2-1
ASSYVDEQF
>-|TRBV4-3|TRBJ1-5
ASSQGVNQPQH
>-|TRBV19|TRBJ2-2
ASSWSVGNTGELF
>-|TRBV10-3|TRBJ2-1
AISPGLAGGEQF
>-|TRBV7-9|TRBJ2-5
ASSFGGDNQETQY
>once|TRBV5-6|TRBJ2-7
ASSRSGQLYEQY
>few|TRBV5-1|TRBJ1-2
ASSTGQSYT
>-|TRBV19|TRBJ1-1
ASSDDRDTEAF
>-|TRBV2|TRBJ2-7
ASYAHGLSNYEQY
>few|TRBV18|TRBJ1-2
ASSPFGQGGLANGYT
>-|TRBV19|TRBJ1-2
ASQRDRRYGYT
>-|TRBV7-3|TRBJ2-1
ASSLSPQRGEQF
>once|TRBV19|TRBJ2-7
ASSPRVLGEQY
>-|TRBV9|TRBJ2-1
ASSVDRVYNEQF
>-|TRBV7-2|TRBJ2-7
ASRTSGSPEYEQY
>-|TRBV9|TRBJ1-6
ASRRDSRSPLH
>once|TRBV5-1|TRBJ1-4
ASSSGTDLVELF
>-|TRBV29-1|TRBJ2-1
SVELAGGYNEQF
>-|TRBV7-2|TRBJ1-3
ASSGRWVGTSGNTIY
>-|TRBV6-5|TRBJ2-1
ASSRGAVQF
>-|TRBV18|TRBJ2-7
ASSPPGQGRSEQY
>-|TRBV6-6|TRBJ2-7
ASSQKTYEQY
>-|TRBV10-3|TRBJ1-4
AISEGAPNEKLF
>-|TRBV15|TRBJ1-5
ATSRAGYGQPQH
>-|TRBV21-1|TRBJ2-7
ASSNVEGRGAEQY
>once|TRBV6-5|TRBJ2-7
ASSYSSSGSYEQY
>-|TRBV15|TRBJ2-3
ATSSRTFSTDTQY
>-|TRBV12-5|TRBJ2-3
ASGPPGPTDTQY
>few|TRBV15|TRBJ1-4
ATSRAYLEKLF
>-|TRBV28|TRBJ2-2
ASRDSGRAGDGELF
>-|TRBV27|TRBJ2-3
ASWNLLLTDTQY
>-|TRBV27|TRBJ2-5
ASRRDQQETQY
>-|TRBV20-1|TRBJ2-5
SASPQETQY
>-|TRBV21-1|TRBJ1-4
ASRRDRGGGLGRPNEKLF
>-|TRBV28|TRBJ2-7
ASSLRRREQY
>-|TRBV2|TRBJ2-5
ASSSGSTQY
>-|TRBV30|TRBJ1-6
AWSPRQGASPLH
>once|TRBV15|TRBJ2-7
ATSKGSGGGSTYEQY
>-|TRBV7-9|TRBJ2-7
ASSPSLRTGGYEQY